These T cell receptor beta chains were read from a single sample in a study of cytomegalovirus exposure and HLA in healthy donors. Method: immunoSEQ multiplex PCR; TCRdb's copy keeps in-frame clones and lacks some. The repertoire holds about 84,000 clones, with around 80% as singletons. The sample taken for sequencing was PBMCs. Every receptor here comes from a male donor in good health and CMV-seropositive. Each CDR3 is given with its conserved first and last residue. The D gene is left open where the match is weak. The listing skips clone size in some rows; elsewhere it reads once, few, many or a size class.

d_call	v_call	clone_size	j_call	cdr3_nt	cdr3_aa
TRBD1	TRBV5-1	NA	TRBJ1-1	TGCGCCAGCAGCTCCAGGGGGAGGACGAACACTGAAGCTTTCTTT	CASSSRGRTNTEAFF
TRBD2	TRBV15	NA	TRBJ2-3	TGTGCCACCAGCCGGCGACTAGCTGTAGGAATAGATACGCAGTATTTT	CATSRRLAVGIDTQYF
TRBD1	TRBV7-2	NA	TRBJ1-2	TGTGCCAGCAGCGCACGACAGGGGGCGCATGGCTACACCTTC	CASSARQGAHGYTF
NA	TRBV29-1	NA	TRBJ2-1	TGCAGCGTTGAAGCGGGAGTTAGGGATGAGCAGTTCTTC	CSVEAGVRDEQFF
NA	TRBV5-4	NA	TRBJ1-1	TGTGCCAGCAGCTTGGCCCAGTCAAGAAACACTGAAGCTTTCTTT	CASSLAQSRNTEAFF
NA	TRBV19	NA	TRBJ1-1	TGTGCCAGTAGTAGCCGGACAGCGAACACTGAAGCTTTCTTT	CASSSRTANTEAFF
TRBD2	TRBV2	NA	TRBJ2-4	TGTGCCAGCAGTTTAGCGGGAGGAGAGAAAAAAAACATTCAGTACTTC	CASSLAGGEKKNIQYF
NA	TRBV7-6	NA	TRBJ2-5	TGTGCCAGCAGCTTCCTTTCAGTGTTGGAGACCCAGTACTTC	CASSFLSVLETQYF
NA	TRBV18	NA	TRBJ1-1	TGTGCCAGCTCACTTCAGGGGATGAACACTGAAGCTTTCTTT	CASSLQGMNTEAFF
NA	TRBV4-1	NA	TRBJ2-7	TGCGCCAGCAGCCAAGGAGGGTTAGCGGCCTACGAGCAGTACTTC	CASSQGGLAAYEQYF
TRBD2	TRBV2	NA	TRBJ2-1	TGTGCCAGCAGTGCCCTAGCGGGAGCCCCGTTCTTC	CASSALAGAPFF
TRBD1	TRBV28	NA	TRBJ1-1	TGTGCCAGCAGTCCCGCCGACAGGGGGAACACTGAAGCTTTCTTT	CASSPADRGNTEAFF
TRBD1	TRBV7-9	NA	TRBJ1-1	TGTGCCAGCAGCTCACCGTCTATCATTTTAGGGGGCGCGAACACTGAAGCTTTCTTT	CASSSPSIILGGANTEAFF
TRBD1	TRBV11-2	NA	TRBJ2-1	TGTGCCAGCAGCTTAAGGACAGGGATTTTCTTC	CASSLRTGIFF
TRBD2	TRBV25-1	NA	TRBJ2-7	TGTGCCACGACTAGCGGGGTCTCCTACGAGCAGTACTTC	CATTSGVSYEQYF
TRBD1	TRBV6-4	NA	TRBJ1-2	TGTGCCAGCCACCCGGGACAGGGGGCCTATGGCTACACCTTC	CASHPGQGAYGYTF
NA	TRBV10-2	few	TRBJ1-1	TGCGCCAGCAGGCAGGGGTTTATCACTGAAGCTTTCTTT	CASRQGFITEAFF
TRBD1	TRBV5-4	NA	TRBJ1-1	TGTGCCAGCAGCATCCGACAGGGGAACACTGAAGCTTTCTTT	CASSIRQGNTEAFF
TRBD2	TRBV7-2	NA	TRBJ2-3	TGTGCCAGCAGCTTAATCGTCGGGAGGGCCCCCCCAGATACGCAGTATTTT	CASSLIVGRAPPDTQYF
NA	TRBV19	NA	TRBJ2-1	TGTGCCAGTAGAGGCGGCTACAATGAGCAGTTCTTC	CASRGGYNEQFF
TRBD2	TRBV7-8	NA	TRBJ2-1	TGTGCCAGCAGCCCCCCTCTGAGAACGGGAGGGACTGAGCAGTTCTTC	CASSPPLRTGGTEQFF
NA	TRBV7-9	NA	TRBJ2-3	TGTGCCAGCAGCTTACCCCCGTCGAGGGAGACCCACACAGATACGCAGTATTTT	CASSLPPSRETHTDTQYF
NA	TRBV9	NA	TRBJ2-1	TGTGCCAGCGGGAGGCTCAATGAGCAGTTCTTC	CASGRLNEQFF
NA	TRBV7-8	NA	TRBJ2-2	TGTGCCAGCAGTTCCAATTGGGAGCTGTTTTTT	CASSSNWELFF
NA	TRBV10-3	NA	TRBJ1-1	TGTGCCATCAGGACCCCAGGAAACACTGAAGCTTTCTTT	CAIRTPGNTEAFF
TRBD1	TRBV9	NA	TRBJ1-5	TGTGCCAGCAGCTTCGGACAGGGGGTCAATCAGCCCCAGCATTTT	CASSFGQGVNQPQHF
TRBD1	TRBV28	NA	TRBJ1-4	TGTGCCTGCAGTGGGACAGTTAATGAAAAACTGTTTTTT	CACSGTVNEKLFF
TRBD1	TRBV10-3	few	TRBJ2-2	TGTGCCATCAGTTCGGGACAGTACACCGGGGAGCTGTTTTTT	CAISSGQYTGELFF
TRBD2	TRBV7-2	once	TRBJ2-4	TGTGCCAGCAGCTTACAGCGGGAGGGCCTTGCCAAAAACATTCAGTACTTC	CASSLQREGLAKNIQYF
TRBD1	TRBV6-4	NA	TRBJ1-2	TGTGCCAGCAGTGATACAGGGGGCTATGGCTACACCTTC	CASSDTGGYGYTF
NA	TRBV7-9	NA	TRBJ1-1	TGTGCCAGCAGCTGGGAAGGGGGCACTGAAGCTTTCTTT	CASSWEGGTEAFF
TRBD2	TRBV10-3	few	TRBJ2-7	TGTGCCACCGGGACTAGCGGGAGGGCCGACGAGCAGTACTTC	CATGTSGRADEQYF
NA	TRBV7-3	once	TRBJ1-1	TGTGCCAGCAGCTTAAACACGGGGATCACTGAAGCTTTCTTT	CASSLNTGITEAFF
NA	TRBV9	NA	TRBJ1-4	TGTGCCAGCAGCGTAGATGAGGGGACTGGGGAAAAACTGTTTTTT	CASSVDEGTGEKLFF
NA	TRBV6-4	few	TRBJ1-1	TGTGCCAGCAGTGAAGTGATAGGCGGGGCTGAAGCTTTCTTT	CASSEVIGGAEAFF
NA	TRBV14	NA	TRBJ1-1	TGTGCCAGCAGCCAAGTTCCAGAAATGAACACTGAAGCTTTCTTT	CASSQVPEMNTEAFF
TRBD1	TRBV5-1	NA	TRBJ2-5	TGCGCCAGCAGCTTGGAAGGGGACAGGCCCCAAGAGACCCAGTACTTC	CASSLEGDRPQETQYF
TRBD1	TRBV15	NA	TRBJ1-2	TGTGCCACCAGCCTGGACAGGGACTATGGCTACACCTTC	CATSLDRDYGYTF
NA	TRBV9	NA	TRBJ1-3	TGTGCCAGCAGCGTACAGGGAATTGGAAACACCATATATTTT	CASSVQGIGNTIYF
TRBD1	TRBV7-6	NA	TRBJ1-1	TGTGCCAGCAGCCGCCCAGGGGGTAACACTGAAGCTTTCTTT	CASSRPGGNTEAFF
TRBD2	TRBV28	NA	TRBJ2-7	TGTGCCAGCAGCCATCACGGACTAGCGGGAGTCGAGCAGTACTTC	CASSHHGLAGVEQYF
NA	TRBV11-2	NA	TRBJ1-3	TGTGCCAGCAGCTCAGTTCGGGGAAAATCTGGAAACACCATATATTTT	CASSSVRGKSGNTIYF
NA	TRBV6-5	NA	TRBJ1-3	TGTGCCAGCAGTTACTCACTAGGCTCTGGAAACGCCATATATTTT	CASSYSLGSGNAIYF
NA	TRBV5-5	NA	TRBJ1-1	TGTGCCAGCAGCTCTATTAACGGGGCTGAAGCTTTCTTT	CASSSINGAEAFF
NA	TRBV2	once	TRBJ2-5	TGTGCCAGCAAAGCGGGTGGGGAGACCCAGTACTTC	CASKAGGETQYF
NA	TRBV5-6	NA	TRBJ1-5	TGTGCCAGCAGCTTGGGCTCAGGGGCCGCAAATCAGCCCCAGCATTTT	CASSLGSGAANQPQHF
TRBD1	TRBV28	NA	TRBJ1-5	TGTGCCAGCAGGCCGGGACAGGGGGAAACTCAGCCCCAGCATTTT	CASRPGQGETQPQHF
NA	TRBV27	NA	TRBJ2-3	TGTGCCAGCAGTTTATCGATTCCTGGCCTGAGCACAGATACGCAGTATTTT	CASSLSIPGLSTDTQYF
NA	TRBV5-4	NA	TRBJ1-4	TGTGCCAGCAGCTTTGGGAAGGGGGGGGCGCCAACTAATGAAAAACTGTTTTTT	CASSFGKGGAPTNEKLFF
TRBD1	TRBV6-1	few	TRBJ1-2	TGTGCCAGCATTAGGACAGGGGGCTCCGTTGGCTACACCTTC	CASIRTGGSVGYTF
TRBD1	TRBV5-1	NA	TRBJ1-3	TGCGCCAGCAGCTTGGGACAGGGCATGCGTTCATATTCTGGAAACACCATATATTTT	CASSLGQGMRSYSGNTIYF
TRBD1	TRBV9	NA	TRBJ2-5	TGTGCCAGCAGTATTACAGGGGGCGAGGAGACCCAGTACTTC	CASSITGGEETQYF
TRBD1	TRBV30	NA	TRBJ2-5	TGTGCCCGGTCTAGACAGGGTGGAGAGACCCAGTACTTC	CARSRQGGETQYF
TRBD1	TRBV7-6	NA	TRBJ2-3	TGTGCCAGCAGCTTAGGGACAGGGCGCGTCGATACGCAGTATTTT	CASSLGTGRVDTQYF
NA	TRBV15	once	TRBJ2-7	TGTGCCACCAGCAGAGACCAGGGGAAGTCCTACGAGCAGTACTTC	CATSRDQGKSYEQYF
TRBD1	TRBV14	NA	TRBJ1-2	TGTGCCAGCATCCAATATATAGGGACAGGGATGTTGATCGGCTATGGCTACACCTTC	CASIQYIGTGMLIGYGYTF
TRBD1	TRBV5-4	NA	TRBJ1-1	TGTGCCAGCAGCGATCCGGGACAGGTGATGAACACTGAAGCTTTCTTT	CASSDPGQVMNTEAFF
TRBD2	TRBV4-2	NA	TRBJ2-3	TGTGCCAGCGCCGGGAGGGTAGGTGATACGCAGTATTTT	CASAGRVGDTQYF